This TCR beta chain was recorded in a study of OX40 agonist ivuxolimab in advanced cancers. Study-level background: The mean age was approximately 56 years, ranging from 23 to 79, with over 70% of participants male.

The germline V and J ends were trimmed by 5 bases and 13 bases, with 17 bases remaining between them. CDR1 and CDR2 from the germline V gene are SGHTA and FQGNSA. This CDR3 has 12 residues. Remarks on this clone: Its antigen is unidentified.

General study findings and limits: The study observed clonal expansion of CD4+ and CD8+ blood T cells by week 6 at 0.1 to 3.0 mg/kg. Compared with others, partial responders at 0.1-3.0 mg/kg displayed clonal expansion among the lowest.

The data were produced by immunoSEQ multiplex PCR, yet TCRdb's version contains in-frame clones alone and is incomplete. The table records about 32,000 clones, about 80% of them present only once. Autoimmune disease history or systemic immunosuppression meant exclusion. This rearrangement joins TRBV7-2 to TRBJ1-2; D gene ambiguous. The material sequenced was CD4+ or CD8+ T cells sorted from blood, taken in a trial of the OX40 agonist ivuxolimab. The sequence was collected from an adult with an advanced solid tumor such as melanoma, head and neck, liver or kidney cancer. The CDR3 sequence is CASSPGWAGVTF. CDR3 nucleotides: TGTGCCAGCAGCCCCGGGTGGGCGGGCGTCACCTTC.